This TCR beta chain was retrieved from a study of CD8+ T cells in alopecia areata. The sorting of PBMCs gave CD4+ and CD8+ T cells. This clone was seen only a few times. Its antigen is unknown. Study-wide results and caveats: Compared with normal scalp, lesional scalp had higher clonality and more expanded CD8+ clones. The study also sequences resident alphabeta T cells of normal skin in scalp samples. Mice showed clearer TCR sharing than patients did, a gap that was possibly HLA-related.

Germline V gene sequence: CDR1 GTSNPN, CDR2 SVGIG (reference sequence). The ends were cut back, 8 bases at V and 0 bases at J, with 8 bases in the middle. This CDR3 contains 13 residues. RNA was extracted and reverse transcribed into cDNA as the sequencing template. Only in-frame clones appear in the TCRdb table, and some are missing; sequencing was by immunoSEQ multiplex PCR. The sample contains under 130,000 clones, about 60% of which appear only once. Sequenced input: CD4+ T cells sorted from blood. The chain couples TRBV30 to TRBJ2-6; D possibly corresponds to TRBD1 (5 bases). This clonotype was sampled from a human donor in good health. The CDR3 bases are TGTGCCATGGACATCTCTGGGGCCAACGTCCTGACTTTC. As protein: CAMDISGANVLTF.